Listed below are T cell receptor beta chains from one sample, sequenced in a study of shared clonotypes between healthy human individuals. Measured with immunoSEQ multiplex PCR; TCRdb has only the in-frame clones, and not every one. The sample has roughly 1,000,000 clones, 75% to 85% seen once. Sequenced sample: memory CD4+ T cells from PBMCs. Source of these receptors: a man between 18 and 29 years old in good health. Some clones in this sample may be carry-over from other donors' samples. CDR3s include the opening cysteine and the closing phenylalanine or tryptophan. Each record gives: clone size, V gene, D gene, J gene, CDR3 DNA, CDR3 protein. D genes are given only for firm matches. Clone sizes are given selectively: once, few, many, or a class where the clone is expanded.

once	TRBV5-6	TRBD1	TRBJ2-5	TGTGCCAGCAGCTTGTTCGGACAGGGAGAAACCCAGTACTTC	CASSLFGQGETQYF
once	TRBV4-1	-	TRBJ2-5	TGCGCCAGCAGCCTACATGTACAGATACAAGAGACCCAGTACTTC	CASSLHVQIQETQYF
-	TRBV11-2	-	TRBJ2-1	TGTGCCAGCAGCCCTAGGAGGGGGACTAAGGGACTAAATGAGCAGTTCTTC	CASSPRRGTKGLNEQFF
-	TRBV15	-	TRBJ2-5	TGTGCCACCAGCAGAGTGCAAGAGACCCAGTACTTC	CATSRVQETQYF
-	TRBV7-2	-	TRBJ1-4	TGTGCCAGCAGTTGGGCAGGGATAACTAATGAAAAACTGTTTTTT	CASSWAGITNEKLFF
-	TRBV9	TRBD2	TRBJ2-3	TGTGCCAGCAGCCCCCGGACTAGCGGCTACACAGATACGCAGTATTTT	CASSPRTSGYTDTQYF
once	TRBV11-2	TRBD1	TRBJ2-3	TGTGCCAGCAGTTCACAGGGGGATACGCAGTATTTT	CASSSQGDTQYF
-	TRBV5-6	-	TRBJ1-5	TGTGCCAGCAGTCTAAGTGGGTATAGCAATCAGCCCCAGCATTTT	CASSLSGYSNQPQHF
few	TRBV11-2	-	TRBJ1-1	TGTGCCAGCAGCTTAGTGGGTATGAACACTGAAGCTTTCTTT	CASSLVGMNTEAFF
-	TRBV5-1	-	TRBJ1-5	TGCGCCAGCAGCCCGGGCCCTGGCAATCAGCCCCAGCATTTT	CASSPGPGNQPQHF
-	TRBV19	-	TRBJ2-1	TGTGCCACCTCCCCCGGAGGGTATAGGGTCAATGAGCAGTTCTTC	CATSPGGYRVNEQFF
-	TRBV28	-	TRBJ2-7	TGTGCCAGCAGTTTATCTGTGACTTTCTACGAGCAGTACTTC	CASSLSVTFYEQYF
-	TRBV29-1	-	TRBJ1-2	TGCAGCGTTGAAGGACGGGGGATCTCCTATGGCTACACCTTC	CSVEGRGISYGYTF
few	TRBV6-4	-	TRBJ1-2	TGTGCCAGCAGTGAACAGGGTTCGGGCGGCTACACCTTC	CASSEQGSGGYTF
-	TRBV5-1	-	TRBJ2-1	TGCGCCAGCAGCCCAGTAGCGGCCCGGGGTTACAATGAGCAGTTCTTC	CASSPVAARGYNEQFF
few	TRBV28	TRBD1	TRBJ1-1	TGTGCCAGCAGCAGACAGGGGACTGAAGCTTTCTTT	CASSRQGTEAFF
-	TRBV19	TRBD1	TRBJ2-7	TGTGCCAGTAGTATATTAAGGACAGGGGGATCCCACGAGCAGTACTTC	CASSILRTGGSHEQYF
-	TRBV28	-	TRBJ2-4	TGTGCCAGCAGTCCAGCGACAGTTCTAGCCAAAAACATTCAGTACTTC	CASSPATVLAKNIQYF
many	TRBV28	-	TRBJ1-2	TGTGCCAGCAGTCCCCCCGGCACGTGGGGCTACACCTTC	CASSPPGTWGYTF
few	TRBV9	-	TRBJ2-3	TGTGCCAGCAGCGGTAGGTGGCTAGCGTCAGATACGCAGTATTTT	CASSGRWLASDTQYF
-	TRBV9	TRBD1	TRBJ2-7	TGTGCCAGCAGCACCCAACAGGGGGTGACTTACGAGCAGTACTTC	CASSTQQGVTYEQYF
-	TRBV29-1	TRBD2	TRBJ2-7	TGCAGCGTTCGACATAGCGGGGGGCCTTACGAGCAGTACTTC	CSVRHSGGPYEQYF
-	TRBV4-1	-	TRBJ1-5	TGCGCCAGCAGCCAAGCCAGGACAGAGCGCCAGCATTTT	CASSQARTERQHF
once	TRBV10-3	TRBD1	TRBJ1-2	TGTGCCATCATCCCGGGACAGGAAAATGGCTACACCTTC	CAIIPGQENGYTF
-	TRBV7-3	-	TRBJ1-1	TGTGCCAGCAGCTCCACGGGAGGGGCGAACACTGAAGCTTTCTTT	CASSSTGGANTEAFF
-	TRBV7-6	TRBD2	TRBJ2-3	TGTGCCAGCAGCTTAACTAGCGGCACAGATACGCAGTATTTT	CASSLTSGTDTQYF
-	TRBV15	TRBD2	TRBJ2-3	TGTGCCACCAGCAACACTGCGGGAGGCCGCCGGGATACGCAGTATTTT	CATSNTAGGRRDTQYF
few	TRBV28	-	TRBJ1-2	TGTGCCAGCAGTCCAAAGGGGTTCTATGGCTACACCTTC	CASSPKGFYGYTF
-	TRBV7-2	-	TRBJ2-1	TGTGCCAGCAGCTTAGGACCTAACAATGAGCAGTTCTTC	CASSLGPNNEQFF
-	TRBV9	TRBD1	TRBJ2-1	TGTGCCAGCATCAACAAGGGGGCGCGGAATGAGCAGTTCTTC	CASINKGARNEQFF
-	TRBV5-6	TRBD1	TRBJ2-7	TGTGCCAGCAGCCCCGGGACAGGGCTTGACGAGCAGTACTTC	CASSPGTGLDEQYF
-	TRBV4-2	TRBD2	TRBJ2-5	TGTGCCAGCAGCCAAGGTGGCGGGAGGGTACAAGAGACCCAGTACTTC	CASSQGGGRVQETQYF
-	TRBV19	TRBD1	TRBJ2-2	TGTGCCAGTAGTAACGTGGGACAGGGGAACACCGGGGAGCTGTTTTTT	CASSNVGQGNTGELFF